This paragraph covers one TCR beta chain sequence. These data are taken from a study of OX40 agonist ivuxolimab in advanced cancers. Per the germline V gene, CDR1 is MGHRA and CDR2 is YSYEKL. The V end was cut by 0 bases, the J end by 0 bases, with 11 bases between. The CDR3 covers 16 residues. TCRdb's copy holds only in-frame clones and misses some; the assay was immunoSEQ multiplex PCR. This sample carries approximately 40,000 clones, around 82% of them seen once, and the ten largest clones take about a fifth. This TCR was sampled from an adult with an advanced solid tumor such as melanoma, head and neck, liver or kidney cancer. The chain joins TRBV4-1 to TRBJ1-1; D uncertain. The specimen comprised CD4+ or CD8+ T cells sorted from blood, sampled in a trial of the OX40 agonist ivuxolimab. The CDR3 loop reads CASSQEHKLMNTEAFF. CDR3 nucleotides: TGCGCCAGCAGCCAAGAACACAAACTCATGAACACTGAAGCTTTCTTT.